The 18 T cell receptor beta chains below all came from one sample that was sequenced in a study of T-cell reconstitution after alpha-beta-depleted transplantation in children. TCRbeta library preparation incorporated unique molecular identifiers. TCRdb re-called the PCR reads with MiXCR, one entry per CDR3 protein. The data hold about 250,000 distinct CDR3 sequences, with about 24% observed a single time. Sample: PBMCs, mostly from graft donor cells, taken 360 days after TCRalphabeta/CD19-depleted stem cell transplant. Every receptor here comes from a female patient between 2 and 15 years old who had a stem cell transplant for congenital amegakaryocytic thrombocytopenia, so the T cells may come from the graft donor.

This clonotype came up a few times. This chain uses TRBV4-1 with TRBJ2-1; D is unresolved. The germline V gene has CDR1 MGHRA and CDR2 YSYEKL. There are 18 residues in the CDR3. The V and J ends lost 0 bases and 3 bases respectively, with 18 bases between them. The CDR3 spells CASSQEVSGLVSYNEQFF. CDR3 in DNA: TGCGCCAGCAGCCAAGAGGTATCTGGGCTAGTAAGCTACAATGAGCAGTTCTTC.

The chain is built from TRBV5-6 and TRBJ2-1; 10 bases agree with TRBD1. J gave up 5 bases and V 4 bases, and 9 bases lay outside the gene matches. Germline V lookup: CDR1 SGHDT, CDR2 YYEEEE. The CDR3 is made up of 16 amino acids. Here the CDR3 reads CASSGDRGEWDNEQFF. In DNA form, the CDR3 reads TGTGCCAGCAGCGGGGACAGGGGAGAATGGGACAATGAGCAGTTCTTC.

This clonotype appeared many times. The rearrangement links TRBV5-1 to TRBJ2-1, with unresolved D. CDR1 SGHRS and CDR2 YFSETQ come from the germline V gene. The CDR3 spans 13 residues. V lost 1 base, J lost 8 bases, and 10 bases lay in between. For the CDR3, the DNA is TGCGCCAGCAGCTTGCAAGGGTGGGATGAGCAGTTCTTC. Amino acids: CASSLQGWDEQFF. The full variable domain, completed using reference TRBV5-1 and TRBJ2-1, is KAGVTQTPRYLIKTRGQQVTLSCSPISGHRSVSWYQQTPGQGLQFLFEYFSETQRNKGNFPGRFSGRQFSNSRSEMNVSTLELGDSALYLCASSLQGWDEQFFGPGTRLTVL.

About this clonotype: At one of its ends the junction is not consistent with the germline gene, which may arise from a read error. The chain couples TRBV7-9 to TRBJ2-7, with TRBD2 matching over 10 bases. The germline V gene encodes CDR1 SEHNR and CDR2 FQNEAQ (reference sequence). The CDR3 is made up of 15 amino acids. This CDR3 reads CGSSLAGGGPYEQYF. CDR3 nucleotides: TGTGGCAGCAGCTTAGCGGGGGGAGGGCCCTACGAGCAGTACTTC.

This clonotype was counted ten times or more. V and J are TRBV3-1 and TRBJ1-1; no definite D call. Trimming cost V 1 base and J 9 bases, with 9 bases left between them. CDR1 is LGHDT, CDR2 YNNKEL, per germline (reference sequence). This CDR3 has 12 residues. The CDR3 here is CASSQVAEKAFF. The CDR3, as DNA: TGTGCCAGCAGCCAAGTAGCAGAAAAAGCTTTCTTT. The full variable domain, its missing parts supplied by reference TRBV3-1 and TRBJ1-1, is DTAVSQTPKYLVTQMGNDKSIKCEQNLGHDTMYWYKQDSKKFLKIMFSYNNKELIINETVPNRFSPKSPDKAHLNLHINSLELGDSAVYFCASSQVAEKAFFGQGTRLTVV.

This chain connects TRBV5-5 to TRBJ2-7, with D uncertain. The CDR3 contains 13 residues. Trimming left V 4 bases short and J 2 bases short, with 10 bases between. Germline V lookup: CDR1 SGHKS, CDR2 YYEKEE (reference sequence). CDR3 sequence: CASSPPRAYEQYF. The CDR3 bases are TGTGCCAGCAGCCCACCCAGAGCCTACGAGCAGTACTTC.

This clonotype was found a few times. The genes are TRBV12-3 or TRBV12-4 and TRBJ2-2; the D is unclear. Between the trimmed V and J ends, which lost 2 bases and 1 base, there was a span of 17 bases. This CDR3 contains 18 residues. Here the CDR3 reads CASSLSLGPLKNTGELFF. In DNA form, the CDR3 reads TGTGCCAGCAGTTTATCACTCGGGCCCCTTAAGAACACCGGGGAGCTGTTTTTT.

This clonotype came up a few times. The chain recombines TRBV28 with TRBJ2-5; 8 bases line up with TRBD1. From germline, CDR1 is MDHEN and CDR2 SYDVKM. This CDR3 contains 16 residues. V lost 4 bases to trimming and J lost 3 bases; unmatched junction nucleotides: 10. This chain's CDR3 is CASSSPDRVEKETQYF. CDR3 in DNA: TGTGCCAGCAGTTCCCCGGACAGGGTCGAAAAAGAGACCCAGTACTTC.

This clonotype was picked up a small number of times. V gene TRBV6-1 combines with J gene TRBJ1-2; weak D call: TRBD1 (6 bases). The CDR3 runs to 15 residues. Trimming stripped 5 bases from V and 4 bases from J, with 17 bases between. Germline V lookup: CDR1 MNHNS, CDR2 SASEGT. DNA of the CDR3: TGTGCCAGCAGTCGTGGAACAGGGAAGTCCTATGGCTACACCTTC. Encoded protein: CASSRGTGKSYGYTF.

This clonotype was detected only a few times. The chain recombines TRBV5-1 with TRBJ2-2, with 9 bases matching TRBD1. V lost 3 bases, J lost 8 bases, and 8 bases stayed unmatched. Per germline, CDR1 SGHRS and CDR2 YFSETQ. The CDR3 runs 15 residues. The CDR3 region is CASSSGQGRAGELFF. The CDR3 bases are TGCGCCAGCAGCTCGGGACAGGGAAGGGCTGGGGAGCTGTTTTTT.

For the CDR3, the DNA is TGTGCCAGCAGCGTAGGAACTAGCGGTCTCTACGAGCAGTACTTC. It translates to CASSVGTSGLYEQYF. This chain joins TRBV9 and TRBJ2-7, with 8 nucleotides matching TRBD2. The germline V gene encodes CDR1 SGDLS and CDR2 YYNGEE. V lost 0 bases, J lost 3 bases, and 5 bases stayed unmatched. The CDR3 runs 15 residues.

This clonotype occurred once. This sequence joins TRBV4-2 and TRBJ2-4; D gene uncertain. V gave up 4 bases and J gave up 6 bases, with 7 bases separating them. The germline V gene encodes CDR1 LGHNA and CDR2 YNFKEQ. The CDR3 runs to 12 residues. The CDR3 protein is CASSLGRNIQYF. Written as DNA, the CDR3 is TGTGCCAGCAGCCTAGGCAGAAACATTCAGTACTTC.

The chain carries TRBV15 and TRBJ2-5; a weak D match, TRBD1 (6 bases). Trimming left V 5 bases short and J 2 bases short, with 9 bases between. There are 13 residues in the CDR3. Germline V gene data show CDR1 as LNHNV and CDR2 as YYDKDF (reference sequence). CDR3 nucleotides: TGTGCCACCAGCCCGGACAGACAAGAGACCCAGTACTTC. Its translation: CATSPDRQETQYF. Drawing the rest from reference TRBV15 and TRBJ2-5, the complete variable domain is DAMVIQNPRYQVTQFGKPVTLSCSQTLNHNVMYWYQQKSSQAPKLLFHYYDKDFNNEADTPDNFQSRRPNTSFCFLDIRSPGLGDTAMYLCATSPDRQETQYFGPGTRLLVL.

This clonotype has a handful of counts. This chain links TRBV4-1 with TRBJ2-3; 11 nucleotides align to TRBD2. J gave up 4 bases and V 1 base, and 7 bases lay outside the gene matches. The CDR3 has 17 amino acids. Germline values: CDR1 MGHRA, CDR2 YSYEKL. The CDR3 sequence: CASSQGLAGGIADTQYF. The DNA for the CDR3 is TGCGCCAGCAGCCAAGGATTAGCGGGAGGGATCGCAGATACGCAGTATTTT.

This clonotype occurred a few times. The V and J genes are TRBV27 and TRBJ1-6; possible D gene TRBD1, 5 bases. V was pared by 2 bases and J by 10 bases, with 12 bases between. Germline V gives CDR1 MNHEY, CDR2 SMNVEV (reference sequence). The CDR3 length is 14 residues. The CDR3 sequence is CASSLVPGGSPLHF. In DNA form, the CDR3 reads TGTGCCAGCAGTTTAGTTCCCGGGGGGTCACCCCTCCACTTT.

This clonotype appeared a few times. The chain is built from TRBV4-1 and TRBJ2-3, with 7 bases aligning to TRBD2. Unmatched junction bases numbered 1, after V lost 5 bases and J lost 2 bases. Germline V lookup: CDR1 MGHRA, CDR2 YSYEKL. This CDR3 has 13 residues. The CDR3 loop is CASSGGDTDTQYF. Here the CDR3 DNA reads TGCGCCAGCAGCGGGGGGGACACAGATACGCAGTATTTT.

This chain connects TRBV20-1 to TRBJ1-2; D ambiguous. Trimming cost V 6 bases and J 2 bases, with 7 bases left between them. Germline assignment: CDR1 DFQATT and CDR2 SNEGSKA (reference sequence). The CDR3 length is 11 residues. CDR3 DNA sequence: TGCAGTGCACCCAAGAACTATGGCTACACCTTC. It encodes CSAPKNYGYTF.

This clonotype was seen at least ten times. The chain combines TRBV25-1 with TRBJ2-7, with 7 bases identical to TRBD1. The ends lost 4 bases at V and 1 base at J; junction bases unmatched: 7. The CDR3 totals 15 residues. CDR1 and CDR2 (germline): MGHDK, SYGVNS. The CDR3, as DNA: TGTGCCAGCAGTGCGACAGGGAAAAGTTCCTACGAGCAGTACTTC. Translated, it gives CASSATGKSSYEQYF.